The entry below describes one TCR beta chain. A junction boundary mismatches the germline segment, possibly from a read error. Germline V CDR1 and CDR2: SGHAT, FQDESV (reference sequence). This CDR3 region has 14 residues. The library came from three nested PCR rounds adapted from ARM-PCR protocols. Each CDR3 protein is one row after TCRdb ran MiXCR on the multiplex PCR reads. The repertoire holds approximately 120,000 distinct CDR3 sequences, with around 75% as singletons. The source of the sample is a study of tumor and adjacent non-tumor tissue in lung cancer. RNA was extracted from bulk tissue without any cell sorting.

The gene calls are TRBV11-1 and TRBJ1-2; D perhaps matches TRBD1 (6 bases). Sequenced sample: lung tumor tissue. This receptor was identified in a woman aged 55 to 70 with non-small cell lung cancer. In nucleotides, the CDR3 is TGTGTCAGTAGCTCACAGGGCCCGCTCTATGGTTACACCTTC. It codes for CVSSSQGPLYGYTF.